This T cell receptor (beta chain) was sequenced for a study of radiation and T cells in renal cell carcinoma. Measured with immunoSEQ multiplex PCR; TCRdb has only the in-frame clones, and not every one. The data show about 25,000 clones, with roughly 64% seen just once and approximately 23% held by the top ten. The V segment lost 4 bases and the J segment 3 bases; nucleotides outside the gene matches: 7. The CDR3 sequence is 16 residues long. Looked up from germline, CDR1 is SGHRS and CDR2 is YFSETQ. About this clone itself: Its specificity is unknown.

Treatment here: treatment-naive control, cytoreductive nephrectomy. General study results and limits: Compared with controls, irradiated tumors had more, larger dominant CDR3 motifs. Irradiated tumors had higher TCR clonality than control tumors.

The receptor was derived from a man between 35 and 55 years old with renal cell carcinoma. The J gene is TRBJ2-3, the V gene TRBV5-1; 11 bases map to TRBD2. The sequencing here drew on tumor tissue, taken from a patient whose treatment was nephrectomy without radiotherapy. The CDR3 spells CASSPGTSGRTDTQYF. The CDR3 region has the DNA TGCGCCAGCAGCCCAGGGACTAGCGGTCGGACAGATACGCAGTATTTT.